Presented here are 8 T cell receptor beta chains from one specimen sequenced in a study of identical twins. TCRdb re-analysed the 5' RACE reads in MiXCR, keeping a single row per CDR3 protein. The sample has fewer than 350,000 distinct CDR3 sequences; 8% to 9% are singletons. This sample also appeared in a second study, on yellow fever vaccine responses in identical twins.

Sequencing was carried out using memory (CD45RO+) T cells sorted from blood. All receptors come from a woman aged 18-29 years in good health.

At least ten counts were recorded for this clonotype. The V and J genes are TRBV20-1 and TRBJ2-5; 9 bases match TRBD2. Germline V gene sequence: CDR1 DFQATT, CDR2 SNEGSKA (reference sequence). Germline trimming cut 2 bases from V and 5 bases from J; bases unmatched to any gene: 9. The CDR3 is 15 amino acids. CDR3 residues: CSARPIAGEMETQYF. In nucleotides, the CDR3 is TGCAGTGCTAGACCGATAGCGGGGGAGATGGAGACCCAGTACTTC.

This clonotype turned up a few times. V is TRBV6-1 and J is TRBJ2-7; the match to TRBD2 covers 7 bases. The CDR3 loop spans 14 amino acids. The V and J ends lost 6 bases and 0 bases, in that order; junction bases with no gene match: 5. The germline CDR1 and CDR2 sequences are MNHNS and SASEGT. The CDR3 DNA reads TGTGCCAGCAGAATCGCGGGGGTCTCCTACGAGCAGTACTTC. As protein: CASRIAGVSYEQYF.

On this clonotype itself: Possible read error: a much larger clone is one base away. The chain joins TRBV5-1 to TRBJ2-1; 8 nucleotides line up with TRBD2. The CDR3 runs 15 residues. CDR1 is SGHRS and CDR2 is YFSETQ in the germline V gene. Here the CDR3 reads CASSFGAGGYNEPFF. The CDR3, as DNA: TGCGCCAGCAGCTTTGGGGCGGGAGGCTACAATGAGCCGTTCTTC. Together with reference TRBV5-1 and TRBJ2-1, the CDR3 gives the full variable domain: KAGVTQTPRYLIKTRGQQVTLSCSPISGHRSVSWYQQTPGQGLQFLFEYFSETQRNKGNFPGRFSGRQFSNSRSEMNVSTLELGDSALYLCASSFGAGGYNEPFFGPGTRLTVL.

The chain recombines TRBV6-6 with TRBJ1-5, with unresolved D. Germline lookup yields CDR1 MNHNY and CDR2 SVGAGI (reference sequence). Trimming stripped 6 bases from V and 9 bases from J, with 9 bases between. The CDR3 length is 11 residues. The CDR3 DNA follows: TGTGCCAGCAGCGGGTCCGGGCCCCAGCATTTT. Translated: CASSGSGPQHF.

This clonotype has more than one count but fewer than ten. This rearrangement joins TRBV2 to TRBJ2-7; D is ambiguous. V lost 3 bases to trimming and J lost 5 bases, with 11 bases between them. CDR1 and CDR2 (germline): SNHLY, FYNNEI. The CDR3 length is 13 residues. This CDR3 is CASSEVRSNEQYF. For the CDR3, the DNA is TGTGCCAGCAGTGAGGTCCGTTCTAACGAGCAGTACTTC. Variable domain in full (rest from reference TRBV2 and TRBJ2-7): EPEVTQTPSHQVTQMGQEVILRCVPISNHLYFYWYRQILGQKVEFLVSFYNNEISEKSEIFDDQFSVERPDGSNFTLKIRSTKLEDSAMYFCASSEVRSNEQYFGPGTRLTVT.

Here the CDR3 reads CASHWGGSINEQFF. CDR3 nucleotide sequence: TGTGCCAGCCACTGGGGGGGCTCTATCAATGAGCAGTTCTTC. The genes are TRBV28 and TRBJ2-1; D may be TRBD2 (7 bases). The CDR3 totals 14 residues. Germline values: CDR1 MDHEN, CDR2 SYDVKM. V was pared by 8 bases and J by 6 bases, with 17 bases between.

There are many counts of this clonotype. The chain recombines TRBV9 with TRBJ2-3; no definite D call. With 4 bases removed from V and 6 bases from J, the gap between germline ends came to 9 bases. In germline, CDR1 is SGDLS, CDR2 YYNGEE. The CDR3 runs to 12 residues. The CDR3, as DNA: TGTGCCAGCAGCCCTGGACCCGATACGCAGTATTTT. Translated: CASSPGPDTQYF.

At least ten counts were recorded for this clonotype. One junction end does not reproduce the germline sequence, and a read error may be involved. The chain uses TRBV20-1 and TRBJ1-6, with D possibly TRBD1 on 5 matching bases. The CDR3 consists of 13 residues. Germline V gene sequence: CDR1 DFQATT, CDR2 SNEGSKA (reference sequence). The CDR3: CSARAQDNSPLHF. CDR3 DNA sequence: TGCAGTGCCAGAGCACAGGACAATTCACCCCTCCACTTT.